Listed below are T cell receptor beta chains from one sample, sequenced in a study of metastatic and nonmetastatic thyroid tumors. Using MiXCR, TCRdb reanalyzed the PCR reads. The table lists 15,000 or so clones, 9.5% to 15% of them singletons. Source material: blood. These TCRs come from a female donor with papillary thyroid cancer or a benign thyroid nodule (not recorded which). Some clones in this sample may be carry-over from other donors' samples. Each CDR3 is given without its conserved first and last residue.

len: 13; v_gene: TRBV28; j_gene: TRBJ1-2; CDR3aa: ASSSPRHRTHVYT
len: 12; v_gene: TRBV18; j_gene: TRBJ1-4; CDR3aa: ASSPRQNNEKLF
len: 12; v_gene: TRBV3-1; j_gene: TRBJ2-4; CDR3aa: ASSQPGTGFIQY
len: 13; v_gene: TRBV10-3; j_gene: TRBJ2-2; CDR3aa: AISVKDLNTGELF
len: 13; v_gene: TRBV5-1; j_gene: TRBJ2-1; CDR3aa: ASSLGTSGSNEQF
len: 15; v_gene: TRBV14; j_gene: TRBJ2-5; CDR3aa: ASSQPKAQGTLETQY
len: 15; v_gene: TRBV4-2; j_gene: TRBJ1-1; CDR3aa: ASSPLNARRDRPEAF
len: 13; v_gene: TRBV20-1; j_gene: TRBJ2-3; CDR3aa: SANTGLAGGDTQY
len: 10; v_gene: TRBV27; j_gene: TRBJ2-3; CDR3aa: ASTSSTDTQY
len: 12; v_gene: TRBV11-3; j_gene: TRBJ2-5; CDR3aa: ASSSTGVGETQY
len: 10; v_gene: TRBV27; j_gene: TRBJ2-2; CDR3aa: ASSPYTGELF
len: 11; v_gene: TRBV28; j_gene: TRBJ1-2; CDR3aa: ASSFHRGEGYT
len: 14; v_gene: TRBV3-1; j_gene: TRBJ2-7; CDR3aa: ASSPRRGAGIDEQY
len: 14; v_gene: TRBV28; j_gene: TRBJ1-4; CDR3aa: ASSTSRQNGREKLF
len: 12; v_gene: TRBV15; j_gene: TRBJ2-1; CDR3aa: ATSSVDVYNEQF
len: 14; v_gene: TRBV15; j_gene: TRBJ1-3; CDR3aa: ATSREAGPSGNTIY
len: 11; v_gene: TRBV10-3; j_gene: TRBJ2-7; CDR3aa: AISVQASYEQY
len: 12; v_gene: TRBV20-1; j_gene: TRBJ1-1; CDR3aa: SATDNRKNTEAF
len: 11; v_gene: TRBV20-1; j_gene: TRBJ2-7; CDR3aa: SARVRLLYEQY
len: 10; v_gene: TRBV20-1; j_gene: TRBJ2-7; CDR3aa: SARTDLYEQY
len: 12; v_gene: TRBV20-1; j_gene: TRBJ2-2; CDR3aa: SATQEQVPGELF
len: 12; v_gene: TRBV5-1; j_gene: TRBJ2-7; CDR3aa: ASSIGLTGDEQY
len: 11; v_gene: TRBV12-3/TRBV12-4; j_gene: TRBJ1-5; CDR3aa: ASSLNRDQPQH
len: 13; v_gene: TRBV6-2/TRBV6-3; j_gene: TRBJ2-1; CDR3aa: ASSYRAPSYNEQF
len: 14; v_gene: TRBV28; j_gene: TRBJ2-7; CDR3aa: ASSLSYRDSLYEQY
len: 12; v_gene: TRBV7-3; j_gene: TRBJ1-6; CDR3aa: ASSLMGYQSPLH
len: 12; v_gene: TRBV18; j_gene: TRBJ1-6; CDR3aa: ASSPLQGDSPLH
len: 10; v_gene: TRBV20-1; j_gene: TRBJ2-3; CDR3aa: SVAGATDTQY
len: 12; v_gene: TRBV12-3/TRBV12-4; j_gene: TRBJ2-1; CDR3aa: ASSFTSGSREQF
len: 10; v_gene: TRBV24-1; j_gene: TRBJ1-1; CDR3aa: ATSDRNTEAF
len: 12; v_gene: TRBV7-7; j_gene: TRBJ2-3; CDR3aa: ASSRGGVTDTQY
len: 13; v_gene: TRBV28; j_gene: TRBJ2-7; CDR3aa: ASSRPRGPPYEQY
len: 14; v_gene: TRBV20-1; j_gene: TRBJ1-5; CDR3aa: SASGRQGGSNQPQH
len: 12; v_gene: TRBV6-1; j_gene: TRBJ1-5; CDR3aa: ASSDGLSNQPQH
len: 12; v_gene: TRBV5-1; j_gene: TRBJ1-3; CDR3aa: ASRSGTGSDTIY
len: 9; v_gene: TRBV6-2/TRBV6-3; j_gene: TRBJ2-7; CDR3aa: ASRQTGEQY
len: 13; v_gene: TRBV7-3; j_gene: TRBJ1-6; CDR3aa: ASSLMQGSNSPLH
len: 11; v_gene: TRBV14; j_gene: TRBJ1-1; CDR3aa: ASSQDRSTEAF
len: 12; v_gene: TRBV6-2/TRBV6-3; j_gene: TRBJ2-1; CDR3aa: ASSYGTEYNEQF
len: 16; v_gene: TRBV20-1; j_gene: TRBJ1-5; CDR3aa: SARPRGGNLYSNQPQH
len: 13; v_gene: TRBV4-1; j_gene: TRBJ2-1; CDR3aa: ASSQDPDRARERF
len: 13; v_gene: TRBV5-1; j_gene: TRBJ1-6; CDR3aa: ASSAQGGENSPLH
len: 12; v_gene: TRBV20-1; j_gene: TRBJ1-1; CDR3aa: SASSQRLNTEAF
len: 16; v_gene: TRBV6-6; j_gene: TRBJ2-2; CDR3aa: ASSYSTASGRAPGELF
len: 11; v_gene: TRBV2; j_gene: TRBJ2-7; CDR3aa: ASTGHVGHEQY
len: 10; v_gene: TRBV19; j_gene: TRBJ1-1; CDR3aa: ASNTGYTEAF
len: 14; v_gene: TRBV19; j_gene: TRBJ2-7; CDR3aa: ASSRGRAASSYEQY
len: 15; v_gene: TRBV6-5; j_gene: TRBJ1-2; CDR3aa: ASSYIVETGGNYGYT
len: 14; v_gene: TRBV27; j_gene: TRBJ2-2; CDR3aa: ASRSRVCAGGGELF
len: 14; v_gene: TRBV20-1; j_gene: TRBJ1-4; CDR3aa: SAGLGPTSLNEKLF
len: 13; v_gene: TRBV28; j_gene: TRBJ1-1; CDR3aa: ASSLGDRVRTEAF
len: 11; v_gene: TRBV11-3; j_gene: TRBJ2-3; CDR3aa: ASSLGEADTQY
len: 11; v_gene: TRBV5-1; j_gene: TRBJ2-7; CDR3aa: ASSAGRTYEQY
len: 13; v_gene: TRBV7-2; j_gene: TRBJ2-7; CDR3aa: ASSPTAGAAYEQY
len: 13; v_gene: TRBV15; j_gene: TRBJ2-3; CDR3aa: ATSSVTGGTDTQY
len: 11; v_gene: TRBV12-3/TRBV12-4; j_gene: TRBJ1-3; CDR3aa: ASSLLRGNTIY
len: 11; v_gene: TRBV6-1; j_gene: TRBJ2-7; CDR3aa: ASTGNSGYEQY
len: 13; v_gene: TRBV24-1; j_gene: TRBJ1-5; CDR3aa: ATSDPGGPNQPQH
len: 11; v_gene: TRBV27; j_gene: TRBJ2-2; CDR3aa: ASSLFPTGELF
len: 13; v_gene: TRBV10-3; j_gene: TRBJ2-4; CDR3aa: AISDPGLAKNIQY